The next 19 T cell receptor beta chains were all read from a single sample in a study of blood T cell repertoires in COVID-19. This table comes from immunoSEQ multiplex PCR, and its TCRdb copy is limited to in-frame clones, with some not included. The table lists 72,000 or so clones, around 80% of them singletons. The sequenced sample was peripheral blood. The receptors come from a human donor in a cohort sampled during active COVID-19.

The chain employs TRBV28 and TRBJ2-1, with 12 bases aligning to TRBD2. CDR1 is MDHEN and CDR2 is SYDVKM in the germline V gene. V lost 6 bases to trimming and J lost 2 bases; unmatched junction nucleotides: 17. The length of the CDR3 is 20 residues. The CDR3 DNA reads TGTGCCAGCAGACCGATGGGGTTAACTAGCGGGAGGTCCCCCTACAATGAGCAGTTCTTC. Its translation is CASRPMGLTSGRSPYNEQFF.

This clone was seen only a few times. The rearrangement uses TRBV19 and TRBJ1-1; 8 bases are shared with TRBD1. The CDR3 runs to 14 residues. The ends lost 5 bases at V and 4 bases at J; junction bases unmatched: 6. The V gene's germline CDR1 is LNHDA and CDR2 SQIVND (reference sequence). The DNA of the CDR3 is TGTGCCAGTAGTGGACAGGGAGCACGCACTGAAGCTTTCTTT. Translating it yields CASSGQGARTEAFF. Combining the CDR3 with reference TRBV19 and TRBJ1-1 gives the whole variable domain DGGITQSPKYLFRKEGQNVTLSCEQNLNHDAMYWYRQDPGQGLRLIYYSQIVNDFQKGDIAEGYSVSREKKESFPLTVTSAQKNPTAFYLCASSGQGARTEAFFGQGTRLTVV.

Turning to this clone: Distinct nucleotide sequences in the sample also encode this CDR3. The chain links TRBV6-5 to TRBJ1-2, with D tentatively TRBD1 (5 bases). Trimming left V 0 bases short and J 4 bases short, with 9 bases between. The germline V gene has CDR1 MNHEY and CDR2 SVGAGI. This CDR3 comprises 14 residues. The CDR3 DNA reads as TGTGCCAGCAGTTACTCGAGAAGGGGCTATGGCTACACCTTC. Its protein is CASSYSRRGYGYTF.

This rearrangement joins TRBV9 to TRBJ2-2; D not certain. The CDR3 loop spans 15 amino acids. Trimming left V 2 bases short and J 4 bases short, with 12 bases between. The germline V gene encodes CDR1 SGDLS and CDR2 YYNGEE. This chain's CDR3 is CASSVPPLFTGELFF. CDR3 in DNA: TGTGCCAGCAGCGTTCCCCCACTTTTCACCGGGGAGCTGTTTTTT.

This chain links TRBV5-6 with TRBJ2-7, with D tentatively TRBD2 (7 bases). CDR3 length: 14 residues. The V gene lost 4 bases and the J gene lost 6 bases, with 17 bases spanning the gap. Germline V gene data show CDR1 as SGHDT and CDR2 as YYEEEE. This chain's CDR3 is CASSRSGGPPEQYF. DNA of the CDR3: TGTGCCAGCAGCAGGTCGGGGGGCCCTCCCGAGCAGTACTTC. The full variable domain, rest sourced from reference TRBV5-6 and TRBJ2-7, is DAGVTQSPTHLIKTRGQQVTLRCSPKSGHDTVSWYQQALGQGPQFIFQYYEEEERQRGNFPDRFSGHQFPNYSSELNVNALLLGDSALYLCASSRSGGPPEQYFGPGTRLTVT.

CDR3 coding DNA: TGTGCCAGCGACAGGGTCACTGAAGCTTTCTTT. It translates to CASDRVTEAFF. The gene calls are TRBV6-5 and TRBJ1-1, with 7 bases fitting TRBD1. Germline V gene lookup returns CDR1 MNHEY and CDR2 SVGAGI. The CDR3 has 11 residues. Trimming removed 8 bases from V and 4 bases from J; junction bases left unmatched: 1.

The chain recombines TRBV15 with TRBJ1-2; D is unresolved. CDR1 is LNHNV and CDR2 is YYDKDF in the germline V gene (reference sequence). Trimming removed 1 base from V and 8 bases from J, with 14 bases in between. This CDR3 region has 14 residues. CDR3 region: CATSRGGFGEGYTF. Written as DNA, the CDR3 is TGTGCCACCAGCAGAGGGGGTTTCGGGGAAGGCTACACCTTC.

The V gene is TRBV11-2, the J gene TRBJ1-1; weak D call: TRBD1 (5 bases). V lost 5 bases to trimming and J lost 1 base, with 14 bases between them. The V gene's germline CDR1 is SGHAT and CDR2 FQNNGV. This CDR3 is built from 15 residues. CDR3 sequence: CASSRQRQQNTEAFF. In nucleotides, the CDR3 is TGTGCCAGCAGCAGGCAACGACAGCAGAACACTGAAGCTTTCTTT.

This clone appeared once. This chain uses TRBV27 with TRBJ2-1, with 7 bases that match TRBD2. This CDR3 is built from 15 residues. Trimming at V came to 3 bases and at J to 5 bases, leaving 7 bases not matched to a gene. Per the germline V gene, CDR1 is MNHEY and CDR2 is SMNVEV (reference sequence). CDR3 sequence (DNA): TGTGCCAGCAGTTTCCCAGCGGGAATCAACAATGAGCAGTTCTTC. Its protein product is CASSFPAGINNEQFF.

This clone was detected only once. This sequence joins TRBV29-1 and TRBJ2-3; 9 bases agree with TRBD2. V dropped 4 bases and J dropped 4; count of bases not matched to a gene: 6. CDR1 and CDR2 (germline): SQVTM, ANQGSEA. The CDR3 covers 14 residues. The CDR3 sequence is CSVGASGNSDTQYF. The CDR3 DNA reads as TGCAGCGTTGGGGCTAGCGGGAACTCAGATACGCAGTATTTT.

CDR3 DNA sequence: TGCGCCAGCAGCTTACAGGGGCCCAATGAGCAGTTCTTC. Translation gives CASSLQGPNEQFF. J is TRBJ2-1 and V is TRBV5-1, with 7 bases identical to TRBD1. V shed 2 bases, J shed 6 bases, and the junction held 2 bases outside the gene matches. Germline V CDR1 and CDR2: SGHRS, YFSETQ. The CDR3 totals 13 residues.

The rearrangement links TRBV10-3 to TRBJ1-1, with 7 bases that match TRBD1. Germline lookup yields CDR1 ENHRY and CDR2 SYGVKD. The CDR3 has 13 residues. After removal of 3 bases from V and 3 bases from J, the junction contained 1 base not matched to a gene. CDR3 in amino acids: CAISDRGDTEAFF. The CDR3 region has the DNA TGTGCCATCAGTGACAGGGGGGACACTGAAGCTTTCTTT.

The rearrangement links TRBV4-1 to TRBJ2-7; maybe TRBD1 (6 bases). Between the trimmed V and J ends, which lost 1 base and 2 bases, there was a span of 12 bases. In germline, CDR1 is MGHRA, CDR2 YSYEKL. The CDR3 spans 15 residues. This CDR3 reads CASSQGQDHPYEQYF. The DNA of the CDR3 is TGCGCCAGCAGCCAAGGACAGGACCATCCCTACGAGCAGTACTTC.

The chain employs TRBV6-2 or TRBV6-3 and TRBJ2-1, with 9 nucleotides matching TRBD1. Germline loops: CDR1 MNHEY, CDR2 SVGEGT. The CDR3 has 13 residues. J lost 14 bases, V lost 4 bases, and 9 bases had no gene match. This chain's CDR3 is CASSFVGQGRKFF. The CDR3 region has the DNA TGTGCCAGCAGTTTTGTTGGACAGGGGAGAAAGTTCTTC.

This chain links TRBV6-2 or TRBV6-3 with TRBJ2-1; D is unresolved. The CDR3 sequence is 15 residues long. Trimming cost V 3 bases and J 7 bases, with 16 bases left between them. Looked up from germline, CDR1 is MNHEY and CDR2 is SVGEGT. The CDR3 protein is CASSYSSSGVNEQFF. The CDR3 coding sequence is TGTGCCAGCAGTTATTCAAGCTCCGGTGTGAATGAGCAGTTCTTC.

The rearrangement uses TRBV3-1 (or the pseudogene TRBV3-2) and TRBJ1-1, with TRBD1 matching over 7 bases. The CDR3 consists of 14 residues. V trimming: 4 bases; J trimming: 5 bases; junction bases outside the gene matches: 7. In germline, CDR1 is LGHDT, CDR2 YNNKEL (reference sequence). The CDR3 DNA is TGTGCCAGCAGCCTCAGGGACAGCGCGACTGAAGCTTTCTTT. As protein: CASSLRDSATEAFF.

This sequence joins TRBV3-1 (or the pseudogene TRBV3-2) and TRBJ2-7; 7 nucleotides align to TRBD2. Germline V gene lookup returns CDR1 LGHDT and CDR2 YNNKEL (reference sequence). This CDR3 comprises 14 residues. After removal of 3 bases from V and 3 bases from J, the junction contained 5 bases not matched to a gene. The DNA of the CDR3 is TGTGCCAGCAGCCATAGAAGGGAGGGCTACGAGCAGTACTTC. This codes for CASSHRREGYEQYF.

The chain uses TRBV4-1 and TRBJ1-6; 7 nucleotides agree with TRBD1. Germline V CDR1 and CDR2: MGHRA, YSYEKL. V gave up 1 base and J gave up 7 bases; unmatched junction bases: 10. The CDR3 extends over 17 amino acids. CDR3 loop: CASSQVLRMTGNSPLHF. The DNA of the CDR3 is TGCGCCAGCAGCCAAGTATTGAGGATGACAGGGAATTCACCCCTCCACTTT.

V usage is TRBV19 and J usage is TRBJ2-7; D gene unclear. CDR3 length: 14 residues. Germline values: CDR1 LNHDA, CDR2 SQIVND (reference sequence). V shed 1 base and J shed 6 bases, with 13 bases lying between them. CDR3 sequence: CASSIAFGPGEQYF. For the CDR3, the DNA is TGTGCCAGTAGTATAGCGTTCGGTCCGGGCGAGCAGTACTTC.